This TCR beta chain emerged from a study of cytomegalovirus exposure and HLA in healthy donors. Study-level points and caveats: Accurate prediction of HLA-A and HLA-B alleles (for most subjects) was reportedly achieved from TCR beta sequences. Follow-up analysis seemed to connect common viral pathogens with several of the most significant clusters identified.

Though nominally healthy at sampling, donors likely had unrecorded immune exposures. On this clone itself: Its antigen is undetermined.

Germline values: CDR1 KGHSH, CDR2 LQKENI. The CDR3 length is 14 residues. The V gene end was trimmed by 4 bases and the J gene end by 3 bases; junction bases not matched to a gene: 2. PCR used 60 Vbeta primers and 13 Jbeta primers. The repertoire was sequenced with immunoSEQ multiplex PCR; TCRdb's copy has only in-frame clones and lacks some. The sample holds 100,000 or so clones, roughly 72% seen once. Sequenced material: PBMCs. V usage is TRBV18 and J usage is TRBJ2-2; TRBD1 matches 7 bases. The clonotype was recovered from a man aged 30 to 45 in good health and CMV-seropositive. As DNA, the CDR3 is TGTGCCAGCTCACTTGACAGGGACACCGGGGAGCTGTTTTTT. Its translation is CASSLDRDTGELFF. Full variable domain (rest looked up from reference TRBV18 and TRBJ2-2): NAGVMQNPRHLVRRRGQEARLRCSPMKGHSHVYWYRQLPEEGLKFMVYLQKENIIDESGMPKERFSAEFPKEGPSILRIQQVVRGDSAAYFCASSLDRDTGELFFGEGSRLTVL.